This record concerns one T cell receptor (beta chain) sequence. What it binds is not known. The data derive from a study of CD8+ T cells in alopecia areata. General study points: Links between baseline CD8+ expansion and response need larger treated cohorts.

Trimming shortened V by 0 bases and J by 7 bases, and 16 bases separated the two germline ends. The germline V gene encodes CDR1 SGHRS and CDR2 YFSETQ. CDR3 length: 15 residues. Stated treatment: oral pan-JAK inhibitor, 5-10 mg twice daily. Collected material from alopecia areata patients comprised lesional scalp punch biopsies and peripheral blood. Extraction and reverse transcription of RNA yielded cDNA as the sequencing template. Data came from immunoSEQ multiplex PCR; TCRdb stores just in-frame clones and leaves some out. The sample records over 100,000 clones, 53% being singletons. The chain carries TRBV5-1 and TRBJ1-2; D is ambiguous. The receptor was derived from a human donor with alopecia areata. The sequencing used CD4+ T cells sorted from blood, collected at week 4, from a patient treated with tofacitinib. The CDR3 loop reads CASSLAAGRDGGYTF. As DNA, the CDR3 is TGCGCCAGCAGCTTGGCCGCAGGACGGGATGGTGGCTACACCTTC.